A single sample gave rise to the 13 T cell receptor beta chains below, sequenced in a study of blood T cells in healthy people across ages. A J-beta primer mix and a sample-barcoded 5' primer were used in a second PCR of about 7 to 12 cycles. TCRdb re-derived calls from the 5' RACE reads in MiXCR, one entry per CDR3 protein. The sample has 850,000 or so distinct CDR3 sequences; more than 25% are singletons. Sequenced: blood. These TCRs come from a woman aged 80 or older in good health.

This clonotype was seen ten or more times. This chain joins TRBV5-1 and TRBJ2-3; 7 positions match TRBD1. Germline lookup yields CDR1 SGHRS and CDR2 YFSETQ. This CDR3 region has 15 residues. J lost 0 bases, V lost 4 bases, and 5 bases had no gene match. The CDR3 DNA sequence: TGCGCCAGCAGCGACGGGACAGCGAGCACAGATACGCAGTATTTT. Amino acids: CASSDGTASTDTQYF.

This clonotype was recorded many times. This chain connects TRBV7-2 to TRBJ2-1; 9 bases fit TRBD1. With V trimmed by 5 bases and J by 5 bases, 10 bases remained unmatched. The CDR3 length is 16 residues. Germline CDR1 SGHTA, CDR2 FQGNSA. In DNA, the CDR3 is TGTGCCAGCAGCCCTGGGACAGGGTATCAGAACAATGAGCAGTTCTTC. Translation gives CASSPGTGYQNNEQFF.

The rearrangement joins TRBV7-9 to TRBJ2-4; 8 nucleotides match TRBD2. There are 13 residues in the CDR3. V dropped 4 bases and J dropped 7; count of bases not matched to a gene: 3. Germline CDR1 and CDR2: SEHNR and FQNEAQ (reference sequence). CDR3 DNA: TGTGCCAGCAGCTCGGGGGGGTATAACATTCAGTACTTC. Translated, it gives CASSSGGYNIQYF.

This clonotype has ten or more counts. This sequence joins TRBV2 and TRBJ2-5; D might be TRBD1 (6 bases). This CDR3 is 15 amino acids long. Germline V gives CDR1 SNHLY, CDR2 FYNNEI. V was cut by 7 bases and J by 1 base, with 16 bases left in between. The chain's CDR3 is CASKPDRLLQETQYF. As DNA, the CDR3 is TGTGCCAGCAAACCAGACAGGCTACTCCAAGAGACCCAGTACTTC.

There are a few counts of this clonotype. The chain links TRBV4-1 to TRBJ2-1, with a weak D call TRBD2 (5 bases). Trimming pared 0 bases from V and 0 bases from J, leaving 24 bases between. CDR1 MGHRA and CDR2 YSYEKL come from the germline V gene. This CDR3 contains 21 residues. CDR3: CASSQDRLKGRRALSYNEQFF. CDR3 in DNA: TGCGCCAGCAGCCAAGATCGGTTAAAAGGGAGAAGAGCCCTCTCCTACAATGAGCAGTTCTTC.

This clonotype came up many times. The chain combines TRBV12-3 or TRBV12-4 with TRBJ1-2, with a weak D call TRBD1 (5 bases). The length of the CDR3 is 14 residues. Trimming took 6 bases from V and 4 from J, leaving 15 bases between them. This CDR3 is CASSQTETLYGYTF. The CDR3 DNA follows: TGTGCCAGCAGCCAGACAGAAACCCTCTATGGCTACACCTTC.

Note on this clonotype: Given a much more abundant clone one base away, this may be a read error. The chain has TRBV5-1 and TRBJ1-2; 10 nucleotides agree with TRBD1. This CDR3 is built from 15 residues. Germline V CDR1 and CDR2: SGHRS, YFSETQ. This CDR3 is CTSSPWTGGTGGYTF. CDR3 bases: TGCACCAGCAGCCCTTGGACAGGGGGAACGGGGGGCTACACCTTC.

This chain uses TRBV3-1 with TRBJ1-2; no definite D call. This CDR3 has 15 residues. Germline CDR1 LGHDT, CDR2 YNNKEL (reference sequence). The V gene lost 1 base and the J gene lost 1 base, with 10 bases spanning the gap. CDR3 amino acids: CASSQGGSGNYGYTF. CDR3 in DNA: TGTGCCAGCAGCCAAGGTGGGAGTGGTAACTATGGCTACACCTTC.

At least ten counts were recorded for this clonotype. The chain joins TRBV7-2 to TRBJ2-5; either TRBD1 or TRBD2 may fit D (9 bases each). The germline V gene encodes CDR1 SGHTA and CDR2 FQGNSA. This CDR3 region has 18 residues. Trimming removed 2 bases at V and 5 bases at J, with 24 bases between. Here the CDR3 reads CASSLHRGHSGRRETQYF. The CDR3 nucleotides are TGTGCCAGCAGCTTACACAGGGGGCACAGCGGGAGGCGGGAGACCCAGTACTTC.

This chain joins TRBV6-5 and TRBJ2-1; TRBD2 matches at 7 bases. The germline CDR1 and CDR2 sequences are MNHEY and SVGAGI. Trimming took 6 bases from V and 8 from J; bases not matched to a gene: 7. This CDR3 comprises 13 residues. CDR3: CASRRTSSHEQFF. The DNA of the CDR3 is TGTGCCAGCAGACGGACTAGTTCACATGAGCAGTTCTTC.

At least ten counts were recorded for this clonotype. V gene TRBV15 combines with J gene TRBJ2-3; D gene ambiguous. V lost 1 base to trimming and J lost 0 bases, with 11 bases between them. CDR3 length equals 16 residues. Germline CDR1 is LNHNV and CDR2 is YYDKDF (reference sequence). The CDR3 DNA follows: TGTGCCACCAGCAGAGGGAACACCAAAAGCACAGATACGCAGTATTTT. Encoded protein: CATSRGNTKSTDTQYF.

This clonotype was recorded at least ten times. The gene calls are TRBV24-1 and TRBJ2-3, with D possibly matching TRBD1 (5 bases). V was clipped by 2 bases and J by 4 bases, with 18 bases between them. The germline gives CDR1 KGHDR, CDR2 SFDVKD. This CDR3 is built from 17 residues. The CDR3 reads CATSDSEQDPRADTQYF. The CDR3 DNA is TGTGCCACCAGTGATTCAGAACAGGATCCCAGGGCAGATACGCAGTATTTT.

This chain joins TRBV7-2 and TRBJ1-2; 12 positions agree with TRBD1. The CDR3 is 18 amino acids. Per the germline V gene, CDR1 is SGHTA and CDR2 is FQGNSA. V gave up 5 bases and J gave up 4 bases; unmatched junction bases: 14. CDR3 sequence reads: CASSGSGTGGGGVYGYTF. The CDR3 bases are TGTGCCAGCAGCGGTTCCGGGACAGGGGGCGGGGGGGTCTATGGCTACACCTTC. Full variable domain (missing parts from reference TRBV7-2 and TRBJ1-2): GAGVSQSPSNKVTEKGKDVELRCDPISGHTALYWYRQSLGQGLEFLIYFQGNSAPDKSGLPSDRFSAERTGGSVSTLTIQRTQQEDSAVYLCASSGSGTGGGGVYGYTFGSGTRLTVV.